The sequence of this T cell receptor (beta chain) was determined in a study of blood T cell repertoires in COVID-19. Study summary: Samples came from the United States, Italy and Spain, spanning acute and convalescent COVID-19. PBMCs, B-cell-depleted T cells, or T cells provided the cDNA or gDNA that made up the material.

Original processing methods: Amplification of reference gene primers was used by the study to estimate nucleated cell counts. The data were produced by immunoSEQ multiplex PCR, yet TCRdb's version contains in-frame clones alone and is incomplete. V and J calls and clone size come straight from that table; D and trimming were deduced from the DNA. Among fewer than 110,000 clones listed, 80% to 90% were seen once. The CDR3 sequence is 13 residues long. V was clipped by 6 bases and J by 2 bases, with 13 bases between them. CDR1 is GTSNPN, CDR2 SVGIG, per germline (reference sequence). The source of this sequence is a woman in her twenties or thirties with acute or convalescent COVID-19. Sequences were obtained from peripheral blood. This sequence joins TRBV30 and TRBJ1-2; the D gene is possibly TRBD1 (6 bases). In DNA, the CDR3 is TGTGCCTGTACAGGGAGCCCGAACTATGGCTACACCTTC. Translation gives CACTGSPNYGYTF.